A single sample is the source of the 9 T cell receptor beta chains below, sequenced in a study of blood T cell repertoires in COVID-19. The protocol was immunoSEQ multiplex PCR, while the TCRdb copy is restricted to in-frame clones and leaves out a portion. The sample carries 150,000 to 200,000 clones, 74% recorded once. Sequenced sample: peripheral blood. The receptor source for this set is a woman aged 80 or over with acute or convalescent COVID-19.

The V gene is TRBV6-2 or TRBV6-3, the J gene TRBJ2-7, with TRBD1 matching over 12 bases. The CDR3 is 15 residues long. CDR1 and CDR2 from the germline V gene are MNHEY and SVGEGT. V shed 4 bases, J shed 4 bases, and the junction held 5 bases outside the gene matches. The chain's CDR3 is CASSSGTGGSYEQYF. DNA of the CDR3: TGTGCCAGCAGTTCGGGGACAGGGGGCTCATACGAGCAGTACTTC.

This rearrangement joins TRBV5-4 to TRBJ2-7; 7 nucleotides line up with TRBD1. Germline assignment: CDR1 SGHNT and CDR2 YYREEE (reference sequence). Trimming cost V 0 bases and J 3 bases; bases outside gene matches: 6. The CDR3 sequence is 15 residues long. The CDR3 DNA follows: TGTGCCAGCAGCTTGGGACAGGGAGTGATCTACGAGCAGTACTTC. The encoded protein is CASSLGQGVIYEQYF. The entire variable domain, with the rest obtained from reference TRBV5-4 and TRBJ2-7, is as follows: ETGVTQSPTHLIKTRGQQVTLRCSSQSGHNTVSWYQQALGQGPQFIFQYYREEENGRGNFPPRFSGLQFPNYSSELNVNALELDDSALYLCASSLGQGVIYEQYFGPGTRLTVT.

The chain combines TRBV28 with TRBJ1-2; D unclear. The V end lost 7 bases, the J end lost 6 bases, and 15 bases lay between the germline ends. The V gene's germline CDR1 is MDHEN and CDR2 SYDVKM. CDR3 size: 13 residues. CDR3 bases: TGTGCCAGCACCCTTTATGGGCCGGATGGCTACACCTTC. Its protein product is CASTLYGPDGYTF.

This clone was recorded a few times. This chain links TRBV19 with TRBJ2-5, with D possibly being TRBD1 (6 bases). CDR1 and CDR2 from the germline V gene are LNHDA and SQIVND (reference sequence). V was shortened by 6 bases and J by 1 base, with 9 bases between the two germline ends. The CDR3 consists of 13 residues. CDR3 sequence: CASRQGPQETQYF. In nucleotides, the CDR3 is TGTGCCAGTAGACAGGGTCCCCAAGAGACCCAGTACTTC.

The chain combines TRBV20-1 with TRBJ1-1, with D possibly matching TRBD1 (5 bases). Trimming stripped 3 bases from V and 0 bases from J, with 11 bases between. CDR1 and CDR2 (germline): DFQATT, SNEGSKA (reference sequence). The CDR3 totals 14 residues. DNA for the CDR3: TGCAGTGCTAGTTTTCAGGGAATGAACACTGAAGCTTTCTTT. Translating gives CSASFQGMNTEAFF.

This rearrangement joins TRBV19 to TRBJ2-7, with TRBD2 matching 10 bases. CDR3 length: 17 amino acids. CDR1 is LNHDA, CDR2 SQIVND, per germline (reference sequence). V dropped 4 bases and J dropped 3; count of bases not matched to a gene: 12. CDR3 sequence: CASSTHTGTSANYEQYF. For the CDR3, the DNA is TGTGCCAGTAGTACACATACCGGGACTAGCGCGAACTACGAGCAGTACTTC.

The gene calls are TRBV28 and TRBJ2-7, with 11 positions matching TRBD2. V shed 6 bases and J 5 bases; nucleotides not matched to a gene: 6. Germline CDR1 reads MDHEN; CDR2 reads SYDVKM. The CDR3 length is 14 residues. In DNA, the CDR3 is TGTGCCAGCAGACTAGCGGGAGTTGTAAACGAGCAGTACTTC. It is translated as CASRLAGVVNEQYF.

The V and J genes are TRBV6-5 and TRBJ1-2, with 9 bases identical to TRBD1. Germline CDR1 MNHEY, CDR2 SVGAGI. CDR3 length: 16 amino acids. V was pared by 6 bases and J by 3 bases, with 11 bases of the junction left unmatched. The CDR3 coding sequence is TGTGCCAGCAGCTACACATCTCGGACAGGGGACTATGGCTACACCTTC. Translated: CASSYTSRTGDYGYTF.

The chain is built from TRBV30 and TRBJ2-1; 8 nucleotides align to TRBD1. Germline V gives CDR1 GTSNPN, CDR2 SVGIG (reference sequence). V lost 0 bases to trimming and J lost 4 bases; unmatched junction nucleotides: 8. The CDR3 runs 16 residues. CDR3 residues: CAWSVEGQANYNEQFF. CDR3 bases: TGTGCCTGGAGTGTAGAGGGACAGGCCAATTACAATGAGCAGTTCTTC.